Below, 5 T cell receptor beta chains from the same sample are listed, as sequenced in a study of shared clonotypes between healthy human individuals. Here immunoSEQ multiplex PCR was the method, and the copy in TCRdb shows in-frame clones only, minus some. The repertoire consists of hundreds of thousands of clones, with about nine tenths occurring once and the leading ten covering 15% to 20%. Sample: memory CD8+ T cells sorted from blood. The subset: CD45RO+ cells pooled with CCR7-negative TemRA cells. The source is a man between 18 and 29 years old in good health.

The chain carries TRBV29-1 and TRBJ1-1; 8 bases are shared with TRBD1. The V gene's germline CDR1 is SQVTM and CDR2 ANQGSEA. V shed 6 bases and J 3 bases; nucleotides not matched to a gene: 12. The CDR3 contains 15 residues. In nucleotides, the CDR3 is TGCAGCGTAACGGGGACAGGTACGGTGGACACTGAAGCTTTCTTT. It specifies CSVTGTGTVDTEAFF.

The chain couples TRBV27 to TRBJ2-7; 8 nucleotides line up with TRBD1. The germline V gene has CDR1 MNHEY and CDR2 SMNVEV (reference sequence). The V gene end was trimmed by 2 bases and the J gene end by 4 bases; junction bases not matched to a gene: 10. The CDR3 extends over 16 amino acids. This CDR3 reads CASSLISRQGAYEQYF. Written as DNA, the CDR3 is TGTGCCAGCAGTTTAATATCGCGGCAGGGGGCATACGAGCAGTACTTC.

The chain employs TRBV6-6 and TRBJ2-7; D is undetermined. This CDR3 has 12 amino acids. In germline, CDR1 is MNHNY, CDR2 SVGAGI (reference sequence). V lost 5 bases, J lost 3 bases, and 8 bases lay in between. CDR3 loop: CASSGEDYEQYF. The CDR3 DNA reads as TGTGCCAGCAGTGGAGAGGACTACGAGCAGTACTTC.

The CDR3, as DNA: TGTGCCAGCAGTTTGGTCCCCGAGACTAGCCAAGAGACCCAGTACTTC. It encodes CASSLVPETSQETQYF. The genes are TRBV27 and TRBJ2-5; TRBD2 might be the D (6 bases). The CDR3 runs to 16 residues. Trimming left V 3 bases short and J 1 base short, with 15 bases between. Germline V gives CDR1 MNHEY, CDR2 SMNVEV (reference sequence).

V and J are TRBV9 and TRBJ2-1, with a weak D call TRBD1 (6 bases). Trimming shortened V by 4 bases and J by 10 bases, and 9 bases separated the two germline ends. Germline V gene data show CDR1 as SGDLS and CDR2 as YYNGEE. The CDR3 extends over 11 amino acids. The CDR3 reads CASSQGREQFF. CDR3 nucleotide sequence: TGTGCCAGCAGCCAGGGGCGGGAGCAGTTCTTC.